The 10 T cell receptor beta chains below all came from one sample that was sequenced in a study of blood T cell repertoires in COVID-19. The protocol was immunoSEQ multiplex PCR, while the TCRdb copy is restricted to in-frame clones and leaves out a portion. Here the sample spans fewer than 250,000 clones, around 85% being singletons. The sequencing sample was made of peripheral blood. The receptors here all came from a man in his forties with acute or convalescent COVID-19.

The CDR3 sequence is CASSLGASGKTDTQYF. The CDR3 coding sequence is TGTGCCAGCAGTCTAGGGGCTAGCGGGAAGACAGATACGCAGTATTTT. This sequence joins TRBV11-2 and TRBJ2-3; TRBD2 matches 9 bases. Germline V CDR1 and CDR2: SGHAT, FQNNGV. With 6 bases clipped from V and 3 bases from J, the junction kept 10 bases outside the gene matches. This CDR3 is built from 16 residues.

The genes are TRBV10-3 and TRBJ1-2; D possibly corresponds to TRBD1 (5 bases). Germline V gives CDR1 ENHRY, CDR2 SYGVKD. The CDR3 totals 15 residues. The V and J ends lost 4 bases and 0 bases respectively, with 12 bases between them. CDR3: CAISATVPANYGYTF. CDR3 DNA: TGTGCCATCAGTGCGACAGTACCCGCTAACTATGGCTACACCTTC.

The chain has TRBV19 and TRBJ2-7; 7 bases align to TRBD1. CDR1 LNHDA and CDR2 SQIVND come from the germline V gene (reference sequence). The CDR3 consists of 14 residues. V shed 6 bases and J 5 bases; nucleotides not matched to a gene: 10. The CDR3 nucleotides read TGTGCCAGTAGGGGGACAGCGACCAGGGACGAGCAGTACTTC. This codes for CASRGTATRDEQYF.

The chain joins TRBV5-1 to TRBJ2-2; weak D call: TRBD1 (6 bases). V was shortened by 2 bases and J by 2 bases, with 16 bases between the two germline ends. The CDR3 is 17 amino acids. CDR1 SGHRS and CDR2 YFSETQ come from the germline V gene. In DNA form, the CDR3 reads TGCGCCAGCAGCTTAGCGGCAGGGGTGATAAACACCGGGGAGCTGTTTTTT. Its translation: CASSLAAGVINTGELFF. The variable domain in full, completed from reference TRBV5-1 and TRBJ2-2, reads KAGVTQTPRYLIKTRGQQVTLSCSPISGHRSVSWYQQTPGQGLQFLFEYFSETQRNKGNFPGRFSGRQFSNSRSEMNVSTLELGDSALYLCASSLAAGVINTGELFFGEGSRLTVL.

The genes are TRBV9 and TRBJ1-6, with D perhaps TRBD1 (5 bases). The CDR3 runs 16 residues. Trimming cost V 0 bases and J 4 bases, with 11 bases left between them. CDR1 and CDR2 (germline): SGDLS, YYNGEE. In nucleotides, the CDR3 is TGTGCCAGCAGCGTAGAAGGGGCGCATTATAATTCACCCCTCCACTTT. Protein sequence: CASSVEGAHYNSPLHF.

This clone was counted once. This chain links TRBV7-9 with TRBJ2-5; TRBD2 matches at 7 bases. This CDR3 comprises 16 residues. The V gene end was trimmed by 4 bases and the J gene end by 2 bases; junction bases not matched to a gene: 10. Germline CDR1 is SEHNR and CDR2 is FQNEAQ (reference sequence). The CDR3: CASSSPGRVRQETQYF. The CDR3 region has the DNA TGTGCCAGCAGCTCTCCAGGGAGGGTTAGGCAAGAGACCCAGTACTTC.

The chain links TRBV6-6 to TRBJ1-5; D is perhaps TRBD1 (5 bases). The CDR3 is 15 residues long. V lost 7 bases and J lost 5, with 18 bases in between. Germline loops: CDR1 MNHNY, CDR2 SVGAGI (reference sequence). The CDR3 loop reads CASTKTAKGDQPQHF. The CDR3 coding sequence is TGTGCCAGCACTAAGACAGCAAAGGGTGATCAGCCCCAGCATTTT.

The chain carries TRBV19 and TRBJ2-1, with 14 bases identical to TRBD2. V dropped 6 bases and J dropped 2; count of bases not matched to a gene: 9. The CDR3 spans 18 residues. The germline CDR1 and CDR2 sequences are LNHDA and SQIVND (reference sequence). The CDR3 DNA sequence: TGTGCCAGTAGCTCCGGGACTAGCGGGAGTCGCCCCTACAATGAGCAGTTCTTC. Residues: CASSSGTSGSRPYNEQFF. The full variable domain, rest sourced from reference TRBV19 and TRBJ2-1, is DGGITQSPKYLFRKEGQNVTLSCEQNLNHDAMYWYRQDPGQGLRLIYYSQIVNDFQKGDIAEGYSVSREKKESFPLTVTSAQKNPTAFYLCASSSGTSGSRPYNEQFFGPGTRLTVL.

This clone was detected once. This rearrangement joins TRBV11-2 to TRBJ2-3, with TRBD2 matching over 7 bases. The length of the CDR3 is 18 residues. Germline V gene sequence: CDR1 SGHAT, CDR2 FQNNGV. Losses at the gene ends were 0 bases for V and 4 bases for J; bases not matched to a gene: 13. The CDR3 sequence is CASSLDLWRGSGPDTQYF. CDR3 coding DNA: TGTGCCAGCAGCTTAGATCTCTGGCGGGGGTCTGGTCCAGATACGCAGTATTTT.

V usage is TRBV4-2 and J usage is TRBJ1-5, with 8 bases aligning to TRBD1. Germline CDR1 LGHNA, CDR2 YNFKEQ. This CDR3 comprises 19 residues. After removal of 1 base from V and 3 bases from J, the junction contained 14 bases not matched to a gene. CDR3 loop: CASSQATSGTGLDNQPQHF. CDR3 DNA: TGTGCCAGCAGCCAAGCCACTTCCGGGACAGGCCTGGACAATCAGCCCCAGCATTTT.